Below, 27 T cell receptor beta chains from the same sample are listed, as sequenced in a study of blood T cell repertoires in COVID-19. Libraries were prepared by immunoSEQ multiplex PCR; TCRdb keeps only in-frame clonotypes and omits some of them. The table shows 300,000 or so clones, with more than 80% occurring only once. The sample comprised PBMCs or T cells enriched from blood (not recorded which). These receptors were obtained from a woman aged 30 to 39 who had recovered from COVID-19.

The V gene is TRBV5-5, the J gene TRBJ2-7; possibly TRBD2 for D (5 bases). Looked up from germline, CDR1 is SGHKS and CDR2 is YYEKEE (reference sequence). V lost 2 bases and J lost 4, with 13 bases in between. This CDR3 spans 14 amino acids. This chain's CDR3 is CASSFTPSYYEQYF. DNA of the CDR3: TGTGCCAGCAGCTTTACTCCTAGCTATTACGAGCAGTACTTC. The full variable domain, in which reference TRBV5-5 and TRBJ2-7 provide the parts outside the CDR3, is DAGVTQSPTHLIKTRGQQVTLRCSPISGHKSVSWYQQVLGQGPQFIFQYYEKEERGRGNFPDRFSARQFPNYSSELNVNALLLGDSALYLCASSFTPSYYEQYFGPGTRLTVT.

The genes are TRBV6-4 and TRBJ2-3, with D possibly being TRBD2 (6 bases). This CDR3 comprises 14 residues. From germline, CDR1 is MRHNA and CDR2 SNTAGT. The V and J ends lost 0 bases and 3 bases respectively, with 7 bases between them. As DNA, the CDR3 is TGTGCCAGCAGTGACTCTGGGAGGACAGATACGCAGTATTTT. It specifies CASSDSGRTDTQYF.

The chain combines TRBV11-1 with TRBJ1-1; tentative D call: TRBD1 (5 bases). This CDR3 region has 15 residues. Trimming took off 1 base at V and 2 bases at J, with 11 bases between the two ends. CDR1 is SGHAT, CDR2 FQDESV, per germline (reference sequence). The CDR3 nucleotides are TGTGCCAGCAGCTTAGAAGGCAGGGCAAACACTGAAGCTTTCTTT. This codes for CASSLEGRANTEAFF.

The sample holds one count of this clone. J is TRBJ1-5 and V is TRBV19; 7 nucleotides match TRBD1. The CDR3 sequence is 15 residues long. The V gene's germline CDR1 is LNHDA and CDR2 SQIVND (reference sequence). Losses at the gene ends were 5 bases for V and 0 bases for J; bases not matched to a gene: 4. CDR3 DNA: TGTGCCAGTAGTGGGACAGTTTATAGCAATCAGCCCCAGCATTTT. Translation: CASSGTVYSNQPQHF. The variable domain in full, with the rest retrieved from reference TRBV19 and TRBJ1-5, is DGGITQSPKYLFRKEGQNVTLSCEQNLNHDAMYWYRQDPGQGLRLIYYSQIVNDFQKGDIAEGYSVSREKKESFPLTVTSAQKNPTAFYLCASSGTVYSNQPQHFGDGTRLSIL.

This chain connects TRBV28 to TRBJ1-6, with a possible D match to TRBD1 (6 bases). Trimming pared 5 bases from V and 13 bases from J, leaving 9 bases between. This CDR3 has 11 amino acids. Germline CDR1 is MDHEN and CDR2 is SYDVKM. The CDR3 coding sequence is TGTGCCAGCAGTGCGCAGGGGCCCCTCCACTTT. This sequence encodes CASSAQGPLHF.

The CDR3 here is CASADEQYF. CDR3 nucleotides: TGTGCCAGCGCAGACGAGCAGTACTTC. The chain has TRBV25-1 and TRBJ2-7; D call uncertain. V was clipped by 8 bases and J by 5 bases, with 4 bases between them. The CDR3 is made up of 9 amino acids. The germline gives CDR1 MGHDK, CDR2 SYGVNS.

The CDR3 spells CASSRRVRFQETQYF. Written as DNA, the CDR3 is TGTGCCAGCAGCCGACGGGTCCGGTTCCAAGAGACCCAGTACTTC. V and J are TRBV7-9 and TRBJ2-5; D gene uncertain. The CDR3 extends over 15 amino acids. The germline V and J ends were trimmed by 5 bases and 1 base, with 14 bases remaining between them. CDR1 and CDR2 from the germline V gene are SEHNR and FQNEAQ (reference sequence).

This clone is a singleton in its sample. This chain connects TRBV29-1 to TRBJ2-2, with D possibly matching TRBD2 (6 bases). Germline values: CDR1 SQVTM, CDR2 ANQGSEA. V gave up 2 bases and J gave up 2 bases, with 18 bases separating them. The CDR3 runs to 17 residues. The CDR3 is CSVELLVGDLNTGELFF. The DNA for the CDR3 is TGCAGCGTTGAATTATTAGTAGGGGACTTAAACACCGGGGAGCTGTTTTTT.

The chain employs TRBV6-6 and TRBJ2-7, with a possible D match to TRBD1 (8 bases). The CDR3 covers 17 residues. V was pared by 5 bases and J by 3 bases, with 23 bases between. Germline values: CDR1 MNHNY, CDR2 SVGAGI (reference sequence). In DNA form, the CDR3 reads TGTGCCAGCAGTCCGACAGGGGAGTCTAGCGGTCTCTACGAGCAGTACTTC. Protein product: CASSPTGESSGLYEQYF.

In DNA form, the CDR3 reads TGTGCCAGCAGAAAAGCCGGGACTGGCTACGAGCAGTACTTC. Translation gives CASRKAGTGYEQYF. The V call is TRBV7-2, the J call TRBJ2-7; D may be TRBD2 (6 bases). Germline values: CDR1 SGHTA, CDR2 FQGNSA. The V and J ends lost 6 bases and 3 bases respectively, with 15 bases between them. The CDR3 is made up of 14 amino acids.

This chain connects TRBV6-1 to TRBJ1-4, with TRBD1 matching 9 bases. The CDR3 is 14 residues long. After removal of 1 base from V and 7 bases from J, the junction contained 1 base not matched to a gene. From germline, CDR1 is MNHNS and CDR2 SASEGT. Here the CDR3 DNA reads TGTGCCAGCAGTGAAGGGACAGGGGTTGAAAAACTGTTTTTT. It specifies CASSEGTGVEKLFF.

The rearrangement links TRBV10-3 to TRBJ2-7, with no clear D. The CDR3 totals 15 residues. The germline CDR1 and CDR2 sequences are ENHRY and SYGVKD. The V gene lost 10 bases and the J gene lost 2 bases, with 21 bases spanning the gap. CDR3 nucleotide sequence: TGTGCCAGCCGAGAAATTGTTCTTCGCCCCTACGAGCAGTACTTC. Translation gives CASREIVLRPYEQYF.

This clone was seen a handful of times. V usage is TRBV19 and J usage is TRBJ1-5; maybe TRBD1 (6 bases). The CDR3 has 14 amino acids. Germline values: CDR1 LNHDA, CDR2 SQIVND (reference sequence). V was clipped by 0 bases and J by 7 bases, with 10 bases between them. CDR3 amino acids: CASSIEGAGQPQHF. CDR3 DNA sequence: TGTGCCAGTAGTATAGAGGGGGCCGGGCAGCCCCAGCATTTT.

The chain combines TRBV12-5 with TRBJ2-1; 10 bases fit TRBD2. The CDR3 is 20 residues long. J lost 7 bases, V lost 0 bases, and 18 bases had no gene match. Germline V gene data show CDR1 as LGHNT and CDR2 as FRNRAP. DNA of the CDR3: TGTGCTAGTGGTTTGGTATTGAGTAGCGGGAGGAATGGGATAGGGAATGAGCAGTTCTTC. It yields the protein CASGLVLSSGRNGIGNEQFF.

The V call is TRBV4-3, the J call TRBJ2-2, with 12 bases aligning to TRBD1. Per the germline V gene, CDR1 is LGHNA and CDR2 is YSLEER. The CDR3 loop spans 17 amino acids. With V trimmed by 0 bases and J by 2 bases, 1 base remained unmatched. The DNA for the CDR3 is TGCGCCAGCAGCCAAGAGGGACAGGGGGCCAACACCGGGGAGCTGTTTTTT. This codes for CASSQEGQGANTGELFF.

The rearrangement links TRBV7-9 to TRBJ1-1; 7 nucleotides line up with TRBD1. Trimming at V came to 7 bases and at J to 1 base, leaving 3 bases not matched to a gene. Germline assignment: CDR1 SEHNR and CDR2 FQNEAQ (reference sequence). This CDR3 region has 13 residues. The CDR3 sequence: CASKGAGNTEAFF. The CDR3 DNA is TGTGCCAGCAAGGGGGCGGGGAACACTGAAGCTTTCTTT. Drawing the rest from reference TRBV7-9 and TRBJ1-1, the complete variable domain is DTGVSQNPRHKITKRGQNVTFRCDPISEHNRLYWYRQTLGQGPEFLTYFQNEAQLEKSRLLSDRFSAERPKGSFSTLEIQRTEQGDSAMYLCASKGAGNTEAFFGQGTRLTVV.

The chain joins TRBV6-5 to TRBJ2-1; TRBD2 aligns across 11 bases. Looked up from germline, CDR1 is MNHEY and CDR2 is SVGAGI. The trim removed 5 bases at V and 12 bases at J, leaving 9 bases unmatched. The CDR3 is 14 amino acids. The CDR3 sequence is CASSPGLAETGQFF. The CDR3 coding sequence is TGTGCCAGCAGTCCGGGACTAGCGGAGACGGGGCAGTTCTTC.

The rearrangement uses TRBV28 and TRBJ2-1; 8 bases fit TRBD1. Trimming cost V 6 bases and J 0 bases; bases outside gene matches: 7. CDR1 and CDR2 (germline): MDHEN, SYDVKM. This CDR3 contains 16 residues. The CDR3 reads CASRGRQGNSYNEQFF. The DNA of the CDR3 is TGTGCCAGCAGGGGCAGACAGGGGAACTCCTACAATGAGCAGTTCTTC. Looking up the rest from reference TRBV28 and TRBJ2-1 gives the full variable domain: DVKVTQSSRYLVKRTGEKVFLECVQDMDHENMFWYRQDPGLGLRLIYFSYDVKMKEKGDIPEGYSVSREKKERFSLILESASTNQTSMYLCASRGRQGNSYNEQFFGPGTRLTVL.

V and J are TRBV28 and TRBJ2-4, with no clear D. CDR1 is MDHEN, CDR2 SYDVKM, per germline. This CDR3 spans 15 amino acids. The ends were cut back, 6 bases at V and 0 bases at J, with 12 bases in the middle. The CDR3, as DNA: TGTGCCAGCAGCCATAGTAAACTAGCCAAAAACATTCAGTACTTC. Amino acids: CASSHSKLAKNIQYF.

The chain uses TRBV10-2 and TRBJ2-7; 12 bases agree with TRBD2. Germline CDR1 and CDR2: WSHSY and SAAADI. The V and J ends lost 5 bases and 8 bases, in that order; junction bases with no gene match: 13. The CDR3 runs to 16 residues. The CDR3 region is CASSSARLAGASQQYF. The CDR3 DNA reads as TGCGCCAGCAGTTCAGCGAGACTAGCGGGAGCGAGTCAGCAGTACTTC.

The chain carries TRBV6-5 and TRBJ2-1; 7 bases align to TRBD1. Germline CDR1 and CDR2: MNHEY and SVGAGI. This CDR3 comprises 15 residues. J lost 3 bases, V lost 6 bases, and 8 bases had no gene match. The CDR3 DNA sequence: TGTGCCAGCAGAAACCGGGACAGACTCTACAATGAGCAGTTCTTC. It yields the protein CASRNRDRLYNEQFF.

The V call is TRBV4-3, the J call TRBJ2-3, with a tentative D call TRBD1 (6 bases). V was shortened by 5 bases and J by 2 bases, with 14 bases between the two germline ends. CDR1 LGHNA and CDR2 YSLEER come from the germline V gene. This CDR3 has 15 amino acids. The CDR3 reads CASSEQGLTTDTQYF. CDR3 nucleotide sequence: TGCGCCAGCAGCGAACAGGGTCTAACCACAGATACGCAGTATTTT.

The gene calls are TRBV10-3 and TRBJ2-7; the match to TRBD2 covers 14 bases. CDR3 length equals 16 residues. Germline values: CDR1 ENHRY, CDR2 SYGVKD. Losses at the gene ends were 3 bases for V and 4 bases for J; bases not matched to a gene: 5. In DNA, the CDR3 is TGTGCCATCAGTGACCCGGGACTAGCGGGAGTGTACGAGCAGTACTTC. This gives the protein CAISDPGLAGVYEQYF.

V is TRBV7-2 and J is TRBJ2-7; no clear D gene. The CDR3 runs 14 residues. Trimming took off 7 bases at V and 0 bases at J, with 13 bases between the two ends. Germline assignment: CDR1 SGHTA and CDR2 FQGNSA. CDR3 sequence reads: CASTHPWPSYEQYF. In nucleotides, the CDR3 is TGTGCCAGCACTCACCCTTGGCCCTCCTACGAGCAGTACTTC.

This clone was recorded only once. The chain couples TRBV6-2 or TRBV6-3 to TRBJ2-1; possible D gene TRBD2, 6 bases. The CDR3 runs 14 residues. Per the germline V gene, CDR1 is MNHEY and CDR2 is SVGEGT. Trimming left V 5 bases short and J 1 base short, with 9 bases between. The CDR3 reads CASSHGGSYNEQFF. The CDR3 nucleotides read TGTGCCAGCAGTCACGGGGGTTCCTACAATGAGCAGTTCTTC.

The chain joins TRBV28 to TRBJ1-5, with no clear D. The germline gives CDR1 MDHEN, CDR2 SYDVKM. The CDR3 is 14 residues long. Trimming took 4 bases from V and 7 from J, leaving 14 bases between them. The CDR3 nucleotides are TGTGCCAGCAGTTCTCACACCGGAGGACAGCCCCAGCATTTT. Its protein product is CASSSHTGGQPQHF.

The gene calls are TRBV9 and TRBJ2-5; TRBD1 might be the D (6 bases). Looked up from germline, CDR1 is SGDLS and CDR2 is YYNGEE. CDR3 length: 14 residues. V gave up 1 base and J gave up 4 bases, with 11 bases separating them. The CDR3 nucleotides are TGTGCCAGCAGCGTATGGATGGGGGCAGAGACCCAGTACTTC. Translation: CASSVWMGAETQYF.